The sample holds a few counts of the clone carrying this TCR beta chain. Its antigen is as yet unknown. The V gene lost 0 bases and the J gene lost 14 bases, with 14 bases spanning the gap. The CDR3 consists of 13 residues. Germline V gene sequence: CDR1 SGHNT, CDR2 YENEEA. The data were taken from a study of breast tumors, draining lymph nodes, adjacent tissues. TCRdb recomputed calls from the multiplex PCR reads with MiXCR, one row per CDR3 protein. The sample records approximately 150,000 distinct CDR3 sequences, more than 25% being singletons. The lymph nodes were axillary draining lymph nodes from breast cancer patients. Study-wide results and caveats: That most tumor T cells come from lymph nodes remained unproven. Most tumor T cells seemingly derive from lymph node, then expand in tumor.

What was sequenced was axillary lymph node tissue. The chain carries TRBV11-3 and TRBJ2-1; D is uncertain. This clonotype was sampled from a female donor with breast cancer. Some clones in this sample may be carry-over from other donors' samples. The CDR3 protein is CASSLDPRFPEFF. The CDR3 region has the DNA TGTGCCAGCAGCTTAGATCCTCGATTCCCCGAGTTCTTC.